What follows is one T cell receptor beta chain and its context. The antigen is not known. These data belong to a study of a mutant IDH1 vaccine in newly diagnosed glioma. Whole-study context: Eight vaccine injections were given to patients in weeks 1, 3, 5, 7, 11, 15, 19 and 23. Previous care, which was radiotherapy, temozolomide, or both, most often involved both. Vaccinations were initiated 4-6 weeks following radiotherapy alone, or were given together with temozolomide cycles.

Regarding time point: week 5, during vaccination. Every vaccination contained 300 ug of the mutant IDH1 20-mer peptide and was paired with topical imiquimod. This table comes from immunoSEQ multiplex PCR, and its TCRdb copy is limited to in-frame clones, with some not included. Seen here are approximately 76,000 clones, roughly nine tenths observed once, and the top ten hold roughly 0.56%. The V gene lost 7 bases and the J gene lost 3 bases, with 25 bases spanning the gap. CDR3 size: 18 residues. Germline CDR1 reads LNHDA; CDR2 reads SQIVND (reference sequence). The material was PBMCs, obtained from a glioma patient whose treatment included an IDH1 peptide vaccine. The receptor was derived from a woman aged 45 to 65 with glioma. This sequence joins TRBV19 and TRBJ2-1; D is tentatively TRBD1 or TRBD2 (5 bases each). The CDR3 loop reads CASTLDGPGSLGYNEQFF. The CDR3 bases are TGTGCCAGTACCCTTGACGGCCCAGGGAGTCTGGGCTACAATGAGCAGTTCTTC.